This record concerns one TCR beta chain sequence. The antigen it binds to is not known. Base qualities were left out, and no much larger clone turns up one base away. Relative to germline, V is 1 base shorter and J is 7 bases shorter, with 4 bases between their ends. Taken from cysteine to phenylalanine, the CDR3 has 11 residues. The entry retains the CDR3 DNA only, 33 bases that are in frame from base 1. CDR1 and CDR2, looked up from the germline V gene (reference sequence), are SEHNR and FQNEAQ. Library preparation used PCR. Data came from an Illumina HiSeq 2500. To reduce PCR and sequencing biases, unique molecular identifiers were built into the TCR beta cDNA libraries. Every 1 to 10 million input T cells yielded 500,000 or so cDNA molecules, meaning each molecule approximated one T cell. The patient libraries were prepared and sequenced with the same protocol used for the earlier healthy control dataset. Within a given batch, samples were prepared together, multiplexed and sequenced on the same HiSeq lane. Concerning the study's data processing: Raw barcoded reads were processed with MIGEC, and single-read molecular identifier groups were discarded before consensus assembly and CDR3 extraction. VDJtools was used for post-analysis of the clonotype tables, and diversity was normalized by down-sampling every dataset to the size of the smallest sample. To correct batch-related cross-sample contamination, repertoire overlap clustering matched CDR3 amino acid sequences but not nucleotide sequences. Using fastp trimming at Q25 and MiXCR clonotype assembly, TCRdb reanalyzed the public sequencing data and kept in-frame beta chains. Here each entry gathers all rows of one CDR3 protein and keeps the most common genes and DNA. These V and J calls derive from TCRdb rather than the authors' analysis. This sample comprises around 400,000 distinct CDR3 sequences, more than 30% of them detected only once. The top ten constitute approximately 7.7% of the sample.

These data come from a study of post-analysis software for immune sequencing data (dated by TCRdb to between 2014 and 2016). Study-wide context: Recorded disease courses included relapsing-remitting, secondary progressive and progressive-relapsing multiple sclerosis, with some patients lacking subtype annotation. Patient repertoires were compared against around 10 previously published healthy control repertoires from donors aged 6 to 25 years. A subset of samples was prepared in parallel using single-end sample barcoding, then pooled and co-amplified after Illumina adapter ligation. Here is what the overall study found, with its caveats: The control group was slightly older than the multiple sclerosis patient group. Normalized Chao1 diversity was significantly lower in multiple sclerosis patients than controls, suggesting substantial peripheral T-cell clonal expansion. Patients showed significantly higher frequencies than controls for about five TRBV segments, among them TRBV5-6, TRBV5-1 and TRBV20-1. When samples were clustered directly using the F measure, samples prepared in the same batch co-clustered strongly, which prompted a batch-effect correction.

To demonstrate the VDJtools post-analysis software, TCR beta repertoires were profiled from the peripheral blood of about 13 young patients with multiple sclerosis. Multiple sclerosis patients were children and adolescents aged roughly 6 to 17 years. The TCR sequence derives from a girl aged 2-10 years with multiple sclerosis. The sequence joins TRBV7-9 to TRBJ1-2, with the identity of the D gene unclear. The sample consisted of blood. The encoded CDR3 is CASSLVRGYTF. The DNA sequence follows: TGTGCCAGCAGCTTAGTCCGTGGCTACACCTTC.